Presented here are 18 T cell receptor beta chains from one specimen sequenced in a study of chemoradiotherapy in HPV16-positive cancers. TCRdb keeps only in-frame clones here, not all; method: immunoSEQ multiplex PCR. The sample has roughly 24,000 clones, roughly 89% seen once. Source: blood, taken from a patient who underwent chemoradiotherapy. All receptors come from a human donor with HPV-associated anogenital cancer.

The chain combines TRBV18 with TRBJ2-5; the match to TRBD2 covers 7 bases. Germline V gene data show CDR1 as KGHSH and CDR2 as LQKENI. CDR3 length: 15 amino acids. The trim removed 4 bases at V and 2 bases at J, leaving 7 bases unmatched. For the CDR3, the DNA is TGTGCCAGCTCACTACATTTGGGAGGGCAAGAGACCCAGTACTTC. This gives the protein CASSLHLGGQETQYF.

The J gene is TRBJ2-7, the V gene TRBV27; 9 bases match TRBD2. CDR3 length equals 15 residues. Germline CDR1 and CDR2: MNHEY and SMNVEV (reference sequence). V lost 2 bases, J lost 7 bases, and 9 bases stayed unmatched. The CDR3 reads CASSLRGGGALEQYF. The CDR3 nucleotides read TGTGCCAGCAGTTTACGTGGCGGGGGGGCGTTGGAGCAGTACTTC.

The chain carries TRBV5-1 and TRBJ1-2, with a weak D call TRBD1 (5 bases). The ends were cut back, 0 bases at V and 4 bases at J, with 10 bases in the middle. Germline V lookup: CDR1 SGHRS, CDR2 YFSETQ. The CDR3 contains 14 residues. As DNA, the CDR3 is TGCGCCAGCAGCTTGGCAGGGCCGGGCTATGGCTACACCTTC. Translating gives CASSLAGPGYGYTF.

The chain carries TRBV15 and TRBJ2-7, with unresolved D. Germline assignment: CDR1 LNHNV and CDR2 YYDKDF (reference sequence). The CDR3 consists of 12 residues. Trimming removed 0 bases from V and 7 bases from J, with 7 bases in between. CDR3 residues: CATSRDLGEQYF. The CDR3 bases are TGTGCCACCAGCAGAGATCTGGGAGAGCAGTACTTC.

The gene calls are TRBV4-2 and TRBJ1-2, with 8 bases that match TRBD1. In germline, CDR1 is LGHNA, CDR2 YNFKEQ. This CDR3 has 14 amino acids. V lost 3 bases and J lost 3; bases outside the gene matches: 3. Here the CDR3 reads CASSHLDRDYGYTF. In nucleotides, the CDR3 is TGTGCCAGCAGCCATCTGGACAGGGACTATGGCTACACCTTC.

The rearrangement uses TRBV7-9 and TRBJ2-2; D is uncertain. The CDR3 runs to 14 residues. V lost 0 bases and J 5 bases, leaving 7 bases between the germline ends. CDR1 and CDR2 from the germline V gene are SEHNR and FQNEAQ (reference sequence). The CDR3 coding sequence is TGTGCCAGCAGCTTAGCCCTAGAGACCGGGGAGCTGTTTTTT. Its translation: CASSLALETGELFF.

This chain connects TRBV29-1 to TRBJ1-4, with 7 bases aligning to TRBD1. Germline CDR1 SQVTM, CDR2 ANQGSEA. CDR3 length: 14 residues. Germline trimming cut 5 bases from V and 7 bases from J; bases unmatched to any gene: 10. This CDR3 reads CSVSQGGVGEKLFF. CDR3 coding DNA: TGCAGCGTTTCTCAGGGGGGGGTGGGTGAAAAACTGTTTTTT.

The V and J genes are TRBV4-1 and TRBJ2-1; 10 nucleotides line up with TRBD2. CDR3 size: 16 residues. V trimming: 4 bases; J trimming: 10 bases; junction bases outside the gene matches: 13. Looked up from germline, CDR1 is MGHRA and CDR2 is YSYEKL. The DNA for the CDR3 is TGCGCCAGCAGCCCCCACCGTCTAGCGGGGGATAACGAGCAGTTCTTC. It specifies CASSPHRLAGDNEQFF.

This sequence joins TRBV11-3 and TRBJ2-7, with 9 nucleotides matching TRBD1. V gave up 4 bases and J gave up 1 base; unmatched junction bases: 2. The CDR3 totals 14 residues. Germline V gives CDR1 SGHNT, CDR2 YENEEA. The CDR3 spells CASSYGQGSYEQYF. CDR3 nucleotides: TGTGCCAGCAGCTATGGACAGGGGTCCTACGAGCAGTACTTC. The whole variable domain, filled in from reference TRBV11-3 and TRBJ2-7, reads EAGVVQSPRYKIIEKKQPVAFWCNPISGHNTLYWYLQNLGQGPELLIRYENEEAVDDSQLPKDRFSAERLKGVDSTLKIQPAELGDSAVYLCASSYGQGSYEQYFGPGTRLTVT.

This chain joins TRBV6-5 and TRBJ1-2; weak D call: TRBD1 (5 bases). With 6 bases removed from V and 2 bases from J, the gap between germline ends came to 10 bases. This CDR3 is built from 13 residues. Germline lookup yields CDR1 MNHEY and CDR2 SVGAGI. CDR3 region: CASRLTENYGYTF. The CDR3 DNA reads TGTGCCAGCAGGTTGACAGAGAACTATGGCTACACCTTC.

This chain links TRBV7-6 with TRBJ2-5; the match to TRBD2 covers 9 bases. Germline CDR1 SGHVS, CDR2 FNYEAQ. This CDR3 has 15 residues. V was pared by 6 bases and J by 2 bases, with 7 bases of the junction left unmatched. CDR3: CASSPGLAVQETQYF. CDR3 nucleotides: TGTGCCAGCAGTCCGGGACTAGCAGTGCAAGAGACCCAGTACTTC.

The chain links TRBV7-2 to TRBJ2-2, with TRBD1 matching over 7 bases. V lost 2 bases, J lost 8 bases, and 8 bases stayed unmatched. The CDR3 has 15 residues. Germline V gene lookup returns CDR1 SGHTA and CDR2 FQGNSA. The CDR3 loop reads CASSLWGQLVGELFF. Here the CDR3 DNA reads TGTGCCAGCAGCTTATGGGGACAGCTAGTAGGGGAGCTGTTTTTT.

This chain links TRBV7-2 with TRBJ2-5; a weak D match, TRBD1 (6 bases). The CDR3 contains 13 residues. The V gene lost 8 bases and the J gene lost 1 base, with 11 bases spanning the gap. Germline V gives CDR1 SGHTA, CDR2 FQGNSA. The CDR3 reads CASGWGRQETQYF. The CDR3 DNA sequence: TGTGCCAGCGGGTGGGGGCGCCAAGAGACCCAGTACTTC.

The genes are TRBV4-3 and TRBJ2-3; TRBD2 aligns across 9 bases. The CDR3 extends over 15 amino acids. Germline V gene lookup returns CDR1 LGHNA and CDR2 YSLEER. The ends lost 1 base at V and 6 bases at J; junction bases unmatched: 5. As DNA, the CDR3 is TGCGCCAGCAGCCAAGTGGCGGGGGGGCCGGATACGCAGTATTTT. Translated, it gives CASSQVAGGPDTQYF.

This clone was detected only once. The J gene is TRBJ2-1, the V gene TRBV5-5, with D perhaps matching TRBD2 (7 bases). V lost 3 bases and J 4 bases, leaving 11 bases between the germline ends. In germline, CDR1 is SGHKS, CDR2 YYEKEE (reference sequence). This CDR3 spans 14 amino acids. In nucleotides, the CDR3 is TGTGCCAGCAGCTACGGGGGGCAGTACAATGAGCAGTTCTTC. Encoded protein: CASSYGGQYNEQFF.

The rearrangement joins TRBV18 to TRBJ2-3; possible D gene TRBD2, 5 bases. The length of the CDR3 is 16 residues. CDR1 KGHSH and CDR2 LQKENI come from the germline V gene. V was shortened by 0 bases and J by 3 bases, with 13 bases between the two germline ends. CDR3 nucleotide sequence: TGTGCCAGCTCACCACCGAGGAGGATACGGACAGATACGCAGTATTTT. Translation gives CASSPPRRIRTDTQYF.

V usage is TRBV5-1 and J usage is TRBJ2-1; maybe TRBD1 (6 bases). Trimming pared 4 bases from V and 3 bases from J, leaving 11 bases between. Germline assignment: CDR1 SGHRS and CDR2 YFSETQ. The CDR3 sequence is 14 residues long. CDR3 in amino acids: CASSAGQNYNEQFF. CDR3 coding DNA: TGCGCCAGCAGCGCCGGACAGAACTACAATGAGCAGTTCTTC. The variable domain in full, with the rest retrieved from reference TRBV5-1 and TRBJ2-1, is KAGVTQTPRYLIKTRGQQVTLSCSPISGHRSVSWYQQTPGQGLQFLFEYFSETQRNKGNFPGRFSGRQFSNSRSEMNVSTLELGDSALYLCASSAGQNYNEQFFGPGTRLTVL.

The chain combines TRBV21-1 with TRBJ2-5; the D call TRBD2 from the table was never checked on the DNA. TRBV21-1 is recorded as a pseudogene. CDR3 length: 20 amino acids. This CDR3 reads CASRGSSGRQNSGSRETQYF. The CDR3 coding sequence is TGTGCCAGCAGAGGTAGCTCGGGTAGGCAAAATAGCGGGAGTAGGGAGACCCAGTACTTC.